This T cell receptor beta chain originates from a study of cytomegalovirus exposure and HLA in healthy donors. The study, taken as a whole, reports: The authors considered a cluster of highly shared sequence variants likely to be a sequencing artifact. Across all donors, roughly uniform sequencing depth was an assumption of the presence/absence analyses. The authors excluded some V segments, including TRBV6-2 and TRBV6-3, as indistinguishable.

This clone has a handful of counts. The antigen remains unidentified. Primers included in the PCR were 60 Vbeta and 13 Jbeta primers. Method: immunoSEQ multiplex PCR; TCRdb's copy keeps in-frame clones and lacks some. The sample contains about 78,000 clones, roughly 80% of which appear only once. CDR3 size: 14 residues. Germline CDR1 is MNHNS and CDR2 is SASEGT. V lost 7 bases, J lost 2 bases, and 14 bases lay in between. The receptor was derived from a man aged 45-65 years in good health and CMV-seropositive. Sequencing was carried out using PBMCs. The chain uses TRBV6-1 and TRBJ1-2; D remains ambiguous. The CDR3 region has the DNA TGTGCCAGCACCAACCGACGCGGGAACTATGGCTACACCTTC. Translated, it gives CASTNRRGNYGYTF.